The sequence of this T cell receptor (beta chain) was determined in a study of shared clonotypes between healthy human individuals. Sequenced by immunoSEQ multiplex PCR; TCRdb stores in-frame clones only, minus some. In the table there are around 2.5 million clones, approximately 93% of which are singletons. Study results and limitations: Rarefaction showed that sequencing of sorted subsets was incomplete (despite large depth).

From germline, CDR1 is SNHLY and CDR2 FYNNEI. CDR3 length: 15 residues. V was clipped by 4 bases and J by 5 bases; unmatched bases: 10. Comment on this clone: The antigen is unknown.

The split of CD4+ cells yielded CD45RA+ naive and CD45RA-negative memory subsets. The receptor was derived from a man aged 18 to 29 in good health. Some clones in this sample may be carry-over from other donors' samples. Input material: naive CD4+ T cells from PBMCs. The subset was: CD45RA+ positively selected. The chain has TRBV2 and TRBJ2-5; 7 bases agree with TRBD2. For the CDR3, the DNA is TGTGCCAGCAGTGGCGCAGCGGGACCTTGGGAGACCCAGTACTTC. Amino acid sequence: CASSGAAGPWETQYF.